One and the same sample provided the 27 T cell receptor beta chains below, sequenced in a study of preoperative IRX-2 immunotherapy in early breast cancer. Treatment given: preoperative locoregional IRX-2 cytokine immunotherapy. The protocol was immunoSEQ multiplex PCR, while the TCRdb copy is restricted to in-frame clones and leaves out a portion. The data show 55,000 to 70,000 clones, with roughly 95% seen just once and 1.5% to 2% held by the top ten. The sample was collected from a patient treated with IRX-2 immunotherapy. These receptors were obtained from a human donor with breast cancer.

The chain links TRBV30 to TRBJ1-2, with 10 positions matching TRBD1. V dropped 5 bases and J dropped 8; count of bases not matched to a gene: 11. The germline CDR1 and CDR2 sequences are GTSNPN and SVGIG (reference sequence). CDR3 length equals 14 residues. The CDR3 loop is CAWGPRDRGGGYTF. CDR3 bases: TGTGCCTGGGGTCCAAGGGACAGGGGAGGCGGCTACACCTTC.

The chain recombines TRBV6-5 with TRBJ2-1; D is uncertain. Trimming stripped 8 bases from V and 4 bases from J, with 12 bases between. Per the germline V gene, CDR1 is MNHEY and CDR2 is SVGAGI. There are 13 residues in the CDR3. This CDR3 reads CASQMDAYNEQFF. Here the CDR3 DNA reads TGTGCCAGCCAGATGGACGCTTACAATGAGCAGTTCTTC.

V gene TRBV5-1 combines with J gene TRBJ2-3; D is perhaps TRBD1 or TRBD2 (5 bases each). The V end lost 4 bases, the J end lost 4 bases, and 13 bases lay between the germline ends. CDR1 SGHRS and CDR2 YFSETQ come from the germline V gene. This CDR3 region has 14 residues. CDR3 DNA: TGCGCCAGCAGCCTCGCCCAGGGAGCAGATACGCAGTATTTT. It codes for CASSLAQGADTQYF.

The rearrangement joins TRBV7-2 to TRBJ2-1; D ambiguous. The CDR3 runs 15 residues. Trimming took off 4 bases at V and 2 bases at J, with 12 bases between the two ends. The germline CDR1 and CDR2 sequences are SGHTA and FQGNSA. The CDR3: CASSSWTAAYNEQFF. The CDR3 region has the DNA TGTGCCAGCAGCTCGTGGACGGCCGCCTACAATGAGCAGTTCTTC.

This clone appeared a single time. This chain joins TRBV7-9 and TRBJ2-3; 8 positions match TRBD2. From germline, CDR1 is SEHNR and CDR2 FQNEAQ (reference sequence). The CDR3 runs to 17 residues. Germline trimming cut 0 bases from V and 2 bases from J; bases unmatched to any gene: 7. The CDR3 reads CASSLAKGGLDTDTQYF. The DNA for the CDR3 is TGTGCCAGCAGCTTAGCAAAGGGGGGACTAGACACAGATACGCAGTATTTT.

This sequence joins TRBV9 and TRBJ2-3, with D perhaps given as TRBD1 or TRBD2 (6 bases each). CDR3 length: 18 amino acids. Trimming took off 4 bases at V and 0 bases at J, with 21 bases between the two ends. Germline CDR1 SGDLS, CDR2 YYNGEE. DNA for the CDR3: TGTGCCAGCAGCCCCCAAGATCGGGGGCCTTCTAGCACAGATACGCAGTATTTT. It translates to CASSPQDRGPSSTDTQYF.

The chain links TRBV19 to TRBJ1-1; tentatively, D is TRBD1 (6 bases). The CDR3 loop spans 13 amino acids. The V end lost 10 bases, the J end lost 4 bases, and 16 bases lay between the germline ends. CDR1 is LNHDA and CDR2 is SQIVND in the germline V gene (reference sequence). CDR3 DNA: TGTGCCACCGATACAGGGCCCTTCACTGAAGCTTTCTTT. This gives the protein CATDTGPFTEAFF.

The rearrangement uses TRBV2 and TRBJ2-5; D is perhaps TRBD1 or TRBD2 (6 bases each). Germline CDR1 reads SNHLY; CDR2 reads FYNNEI. The CDR3 totals 15 residues. The V end was cut by 7 bases, the J end by 5 bases, with 20 bases between. The CDR3 is CASTGGVQGFETQYF. In DNA form, the CDR3 reads TGTGCCAGCACCGGCGGGGTACAGGGTTTTGAGACCCAGTACTTC.

The chain is built from TRBV18 and TRBJ1-2, with D unclear. Germline lookup yields CDR1 KGHSH and CDR2 LQKENI. The CDR3 length is 13 residues. Trimming took 6 bases from V and 5 from J, leaving 13 bases between them. DNA for the CDR3: TGTGCCAGCTCTCCAACTGAGACGTATGGCTACACCTTC. This translates into CASSPTETYGYTF. Complete variable domain (other parts from reference TRBV18 and TRBJ1-2): NAGVMQNPRHLVRRRGQEARLRCSPMKGHSHVYWYRQLPEEGLKFMVYLQKENIIDESGMPKERFSAEFPKEGPSILRIQQVVRGDSAAYFCASSPTETYGYTFGSGTRLTVV.

The chain joins TRBV5-1 to TRBJ2-6, with 9 bases aligning to TRBD1. This CDR3 has 19 amino acids. V shed 3 bases and J 1 base; nucleotides not matched to a gene: 11. CDR1 and CDR2 (germline): SGHRS, YFSETQ. The DNA of the CDR3 is TGCGCCAGCAGCTACCCACCGGGACAGGGTGGGTCTGGGGCCAACGTCCTGACTTTC. It is translated as CASSYPPGQGGSGANVLTF.

This clone was observed a single time. The chain carries TRBV27 and TRBJ2-1, with D hard to call. V lost 5 bases, J lost 2 bases, and 10 bases lay in between. The CDR3 consists of 14 residues. CDR1 MNHEY and CDR2 SMNVEV come from the germline V gene (reference sequence). This chain's CDR3 is CASSRRDTYNEQFF. In nucleotides, the CDR3 is TGTGCCAGCAGTAGGAGAGATACCTACAATGAGCAGTTCTTC.

This rearrangement joins TRBV19 to TRBJ1-1; D ambiguous. Deletions cut 5 bases from V and 2 bases from J, with 12 bases between. The CDR3 has 14 amino acids. Germline lookup yields CDR1 LNHDA and CDR2 SQIVND (reference sequence). In DNA, the CDR3 is TGTGCCAGTAGTGTACAGTTCACAAACACTGAAGCTTTCTTT. This translates into CASSVQFTNTEAFF.

The chain couples TRBV7-9 to TRBJ2-6; possibly TRBD1 or TRBD2 for D (5 bases each). The CDR3 covers 14 residues. CDR1 SEHNR and CDR2 FQNEAQ come from the germline V gene (reference sequence). Trimming cost V 1 base and J 7 bases, with 8 bases left between them. The CDR3 loop reads CASSLGGPANVLTF. The CDR3 DNA sequence: TGTGCCAGCAGCTTAGGGGGACCTGCCAACGTCCTGACTTTC.

On this clone itself: At the DNA level, this CDR3 is encoded by other sequences in the same sample as well. The rearrangement joins TRBV6-5 to TRBJ2-3; D remains ambiguous. This CDR3 has 13 amino acids. The V end lost 7 bases, the J end lost 0 bases, and 8 bases lay between the germline ends. Per the germline V gene, CDR1 is MNHEY and CDR2 is SVGAGI. CDR3 DNA: TGTGCCAGCACGGGTGACAGCACAGATACGCAGTATTTT. It translates to CASTGDSTDTQYF.

The V gene is TRBV9, the J gene TRBJ2-7; 8 bases line up with TRBD2. Germline CDR1 SGDLS, CDR2 YYNGEE. CDR3 length: 15 residues. Trimming took 0 bases from V and 4 from J; bases not matched to a gene: 6. For the CDR3, the DNA is TGTGCCAGCAGCGTAGACCCCCAGCGGGGGTACGAGCAGTACTTC. Residues: CASSVDPQRGYEQYF.

This clone came up a few times. The gene calls are TRBV29-1 and TRBJ1-1; D perhaps matches TRBD1 (5 bases). This CDR3 comprises 13 residues. Germline loops: CDR1 SQVTM, CDR2 ANQGSEA. The V gene lost 6 bases and the J gene lost 1 base, with 12 bases spanning the gap. CDR3 sequence reads: CSVDMGGNTEAFF. The CDR3, as DNA: TGCAGCGTGGATATGGGGGGGAACACTGAAGCTTTCTTT.

This rearrangement joins TRBV28 to TRBJ1-5, with D possibly being TRBD1 (6 bases). Between the trimmed V and J ends, which lost 6 bases and 4 bases, there was a span of 16 bases. The germline V gene encodes CDR1 MDHEN and CDR2 SYDVKM. The CDR3 covers 15 residues. The chain's CDR3 is CASSRTGRWNQPQHF. The CDR3 nucleotides read TGTGCCAGCAGCCGTACAGGGAGGTGGAATCAGCCCCAGCATTTT.

The gene calls are TRBV7-2 and TRBJ2-5; weak D call: TRBD2 (6 bases). CDR1 SGHTA and CDR2 FQGNSA come from the germline V gene. V dropped 5 bases and J dropped 4 bases, with 14 bases sitting between them. The CDR3 runs to 14 residues. CDR3 amino acids: CASSLRGNRETQYF. In DNA, the CDR3 is TGTGCCAGCAGCCTGCGGGGTAATAGAGAGACCCAGTACTTC.

The chain is built from TRBV28 and TRBJ1-2; D perhaps matches TRBD1 (6 bases). Germline values: CDR1 MDHEN, CDR2 SYDVKM. With 3 bases removed from V and 3 bases from J, the gap between germline ends came to 17 bases. This CDR3 has 16 amino acids. The CDR3 nucleotides are TGTGCCAGCAGTTTTTTGGGCCGGGGGGCCCACTATGGCTACACCTTC. Translated: CASSFLGRGAHYGYTF.

The rearrangement uses TRBV5-1 and TRBJ1-1, with D perhaps TRBD1 (5 bases). V was cut by 2 bases and J by 4 bases, with 9 bases left in between. The CDR3 is 13 residues long. The germline V gene encodes CDR1 SGHRS and CDR2 YFSETQ. The CDR3 spells CASSFGGATEAFF. The CDR3, as DNA: TGCGCCAGCAGCTTCGGAGGGGCCACTGAAGCTTTCTTT.

The CDR3 loop is CASRPAAIFNYGYTF. The CDR3 bases are TGTGCCAGCAGGCCGGCCGCAATCTTTAACTATGGCTACACCTTC. The rearrangement links TRBV6-6 to TRBJ1-2; D is ambiguous. The ends were cut back, 6 bases at V and 1 base at J, with 15 bases in the middle. Germline CDR1 MNHNY, CDR2 SVGAGI (reference sequence). This CDR3 has 15 residues.

J is TRBJ2-3 and V is TRBV18, with 10 bases identical to TRBD1. Trimming at V came to 6 bases and at J to 7 bases, leaving 13 bases not matched to a gene. Germline V gene sequence: CDR1 KGHSH, CDR2 LQKENI. CDR3 length equals 16 residues. The CDR3 loop is CASSPNPGQGYHTQYF. The CDR3 region has the DNA TGTGCCAGCTCCCCAAATCCGGGACAGGGGTATCATACGCAGTATTTT.

The chain uses TRBV10-3 and TRBJ2-5; D assignment may be TRBD1 or TRBD2 (5 bases each). CDR1 and CDR2 (germline): ENHRY, SYGVKD. With 2 bases removed from V and 3 bases from J, the gap between germline ends came to 7 bases. This CDR3 region has 13 residues. CDR3 residues: CAISEGTEETQYF. CDR3 sequence (DNA): TGTGCCATCAGTGAGGGGACGGAAGAGACCCAGTACTTC.

This chain joins TRBV19 and TRBJ1-2, with D uncertain. The CDR3 covers 14 residues. Per the germline V gene, CDR1 is LNHDA and CDR2 is SQIVND (reference sequence). Trimming removed 4 bases at V and 3 bases at J, with 12 bases between. The CDR3 sequence: CASSTPGVDYGYTF. In DNA form, the CDR3 reads TGTGCCAGTAGTACCCCGGGCGTGGACTATGGCTACACCTTC.

CDR3 nucleotides: TGTGCCAGCAGTTCTTCCGGCCTAGCGGCCTACGAGCAGTACTTC. Translation: CASSSSGLAAYEQYF. V is TRBV27 and J is TRBJ2-7, with TRBD2 matching over 7 bases. V lost 4 bases to trimming and J lost 2 bases; unmatched junction nucleotides: 8. CDR3 length equals 15 residues. Germline values: CDR1 MNHEY, CDR2 SMNVEV (reference sequence).

V usage is TRBV10-2 and J usage is TRBJ2-3; no reliable D call. The CDR3 runs to 15 residues. The V gene lost 3 bases and the J gene lost 2 bases, with 12 bases spanning the gap. CDR1 and CDR2 from the germline V gene are WSHSY and SAAADI. CDR3 loop: CASSDLGNPTDTQYF. The CDR3 bases are TGCGCCAGCAGTGACCTGGGGAACCCCACAGATACGCAGTATTTT.

This chain joins TRBV29-1 and TRBJ2-1, with 8 bases that match TRBD1. The CDR3 covers 12 residues. Per germline, CDR1 SQVTM and CDR2 ANQGSEA. Unmatched junction bases numbered 7, after V lost 5 bases and J lost 10 bases. The CDR3 DNA reads TGCAGCGTTTACCAGGGGGCCCGCGAGCAGTTCTTC. As protein: CSVYQGAREQFF.